These 7 T cell receptor beta chains share one sample of origin, sequenced in a study of blood T cells in healthy people across ages. A second about 6 to 12 cycle PCR used barcoded and J-beta primers. TCRdb processed the 5' RACE reads anew with MiXCR; each CDR3 protein has one entry. This sample has about 1.4 million distinct CDR3 sequences, with approximately 60% found just once. Specimen: blood. These receptors were taken from a man in his late teens or twenties in good health.

The chain carries TRBV5-4 and TRBJ2-1; D unresolved. This CDR3 has 13 residues. The V gene's germline CDR1 is SGHNT and CDR2 YYREEE (reference sequence). V was trimmed by 4 bases and J by 10 bases, leaving 15 bases between them. Written as DNA, the CDR3 is TGTGCCAGCAGCCGTAGGAGTGGATGGGAGCAGTTCTTC. Translation: CASSRRSGWEQFF.

The V gene is TRBV4-1, the J gene TRBJ2-3, with 8 bases fitting TRBD1. V gave up 4 bases and J gave up 14 bases; unmatched junction bases: 11. CDR3 length equals 13 residues. In germline, CDR1 is MGHRA, CDR2 YSYEKL. The CDR3 DNA is TGCGCCAGCAGCCGACCGTCGGGACAGGCGTGGTATTTT. Translated, it gives CASSRPSGQAWYF.

This clonotype was picked up many times. V gene TRBV12-3 or TRBV12-4 combines with J gene TRBJ2-1; 14 bases align to TRBD2. V shed 5 bases and J 4 bases; nucleotides not matched to a gene: 4. This CDR3 contains 16 residues. Here the CDR3 DNA reads TGTGCCAGCAGTCCGACTAGCGGGGGGGCATACAATGAGCAGTTCTTC. This gives the protein CASSPTSGGAYNEQFF.

The chain couples TRBV28 to TRBJ2-7; the D is unclear. This CDR3 is built from 16 residues. V was shortened by 5 bases and J by 4 bases, with 21 bases between the two germline ends. In germline, CDR1 is MDHEN, CDR2 SYDVKM. DNA of the CDR3: TGTGCCAGCAGTCTGAACAGACGGAGTACGTGGTACGAGCAGTACTTC. Amino acids: CASSLNRRSTWYEQYF.

This clonotype has a single count. The chain is built from TRBV27 and TRBJ1-5, with D possibly being TRBD1 (5 bases). Between the trimmed V and J ends, which lost 6 bases and 3 bases, there was a span of 24 bases. Germline V lookup: CDR1 MNHEY, CDR2 SMNVEV (reference sequence). CDR3 length equals 18 residues. The CDR3 loop is CASRERASPGGHNQPQHF. The CDR3 DNA reads TGTGCCAGCAGGGAACGAGCCAGCCCGGGAGGACACAATCAGCCCCAGCATTTT.

This chain connects TRBV28 to TRBJ2-6; TRBD2 matches at 9 bases. V was clipped by 3 bases and J by 1 base; unmatched bases: 7. The CDR3 has 18 amino acids. The germline V gene has CDR1 MDHEN and CDR2 SYDVKM. CDR3 nucleotide sequence: TGTGCCAGCAGTTTCGCGGGAGGGGATCTATCTGGGGCCAACGTCCTGACTTTC. This codes for CASSFAGGDLSGANVLTF.

This clonotype came up a few times. This rearrangement joins TRBV3-1 to TRBJ2-6; D gene unclear. Germline V gene lookup returns CDR1 LGHDT and CDR2 YNNKEL (reference sequence). V was pared by 3 bases and J by 1 base, with 10 bases between. The CDR3 has 16 residues. The DNA of the CDR3 is TGTGCCAGCAGCCACCCCCGAGAGTCTGGGGCCAACGTCCTGACTTTC. The encoded protein is CASSHPRESGANVLTF.